This section outlines one T cell receptor beta chain sequence together with its context. This specimen comes from a study of blood T cell repertoires in COVID-19. Sequenced by immunoSEQ multiplex PCR; TCRdb stores in-frame clones only, minus some. The data show 250,000 to 350,000 clones, around 89% seen once. The sequencing sample was made of peripheral blood. This TCR came from a man aged 30-40 years with acute or convalescent COVID-19.

As DNA, the CDR3 is TGTGCCAGCAGTCGTATAGGTGCCGGGACAAGGAATGAAAAACTGTTTTTT. Its translation is CASSRIGAGTRNEKLFF. The chain combines TRBV28 with TRBJ1-4, with D maybe TRBD1 (6 bases). The CDR3 runs 17 residues. Germline CDR1 reads MDHEN; CDR2 reads SYDVKM. The V and J ends lost 5 bases and 5 bases respectively, with 21 bases between them.